This T cell receptor (beta chain) was captured by sequencing in a study of OX40 agonist ivuxolimab in advanced cancers. Samples of blood were obtained at baseline, on cycle 4 day 1, and on cycle 7 day 1. The method was immunoSEQ multiplex PCR; TCRdb's version includes in-frame clones alone and lacks a portion of them. The repertoire holds fewer than 85,000 clones, with over 75% as singletons. General study findings and limits: More expanded clones were found, on average, in CD8+ than in CD4+ T cells. Expanded peripheral T cells had an undetermined antigen specificity. Partial responders dosed at 0.1-3.0 mg/kg displayed clonal expansion ranking among the lowest.

The CDR3 runs 18 residues. The germline V gene encodes CDR1 SGHRS and CDR2 YFSETQ. V lost 4 bases to trimming and J lost 5 bases; unmatched junction nucleotides: 12. Remarks on this clone: The antigen is undetermined.

The TCR originated in an adult with an advanced solid tumor such as melanoma, head and neck, liver or kidney cancer. Sequencing was performed on CD4+ or CD8+ T cells sorted from blood, taken in a trial of the OX40 agonist ivuxolimab. The chain uses TRBV5-1 and TRBJ2-7; 16 nucleotides line up with TRBD2. The DNA of the CDR3 is TGCGCCAGCAGCCCGAAATATGGGACTAGCGGGAGGGCCCACGAGCAGTACTTC. Its protein is CASSPKYGTSGRAHEQYF.